This T cell receptor (beta chain) was captured by sequencing in a study of regulatory T cells in long-lasting Graves disease. Time point defined: persistent/refractory GD, antithyroid drugs over 5 years with positive TRAb. Construction of the TCR library relied on RNA isolated from PBMCs. Libraries of TCR beta came from iRepertoire HTBI primers plus Arm-PCR of CDR3 regions. TCRdb independently ran MiXCR on the multiplex PCR reads; one entry per CDR3 protein. The repertoire includes 650,000 to 850,000 distinct CDR3 sequences, around 32% of them detected once, and 42% sits in the top ten. The CDR3 runs to 14 residues. Germline values: CDR1 MNHNS, CDR2 SASEGT. The V gene lost 7 bases and the J gene lost 1 base, with 13 bases spanning the gap. This clonotype has more than one count but fewer than ten.

The input for sequencing was peripheral blood mononuclear cells (PBMCs), taken when the disease was refractory, from a patient treated with antithyroid drugs. The source of this sequence is a female donor with Graves disease. The rearrangement links TRBV6-1 to TRBJ1-1; D gene ambiguous. The CDR3 reads CASTALHSNTEAFF. CDR3 nucleotide sequence: TGTGCCAGCACCGCTCTCCACTCGAACACTGAAGCTTTCTTT.